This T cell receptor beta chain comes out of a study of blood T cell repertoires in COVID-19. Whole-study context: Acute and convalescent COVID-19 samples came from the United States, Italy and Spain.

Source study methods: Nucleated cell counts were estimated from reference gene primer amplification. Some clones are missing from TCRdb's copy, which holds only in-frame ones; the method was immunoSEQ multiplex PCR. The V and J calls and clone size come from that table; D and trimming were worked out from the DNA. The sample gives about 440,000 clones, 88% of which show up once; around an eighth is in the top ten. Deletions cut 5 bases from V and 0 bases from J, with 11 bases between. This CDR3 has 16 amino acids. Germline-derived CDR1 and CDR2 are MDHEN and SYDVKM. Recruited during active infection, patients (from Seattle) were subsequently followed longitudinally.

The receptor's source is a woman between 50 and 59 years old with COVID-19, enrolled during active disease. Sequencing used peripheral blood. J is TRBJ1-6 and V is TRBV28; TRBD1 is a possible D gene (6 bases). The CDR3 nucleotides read TGTGCCAGCAGTCTACAGGGCAGCTCCTATAATTCACCCCTCCACTTT. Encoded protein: CASSLQGSSYNSPLHF.